This T cell receptor beta chain was captured in a study of tumor and adjacent non-tumor tissue in lung cancer. Turning to the study itself: Histology: 12 adenocarcinoma, a couple of squamous cell carcinoma, 1 small cell lung cancer.

About this clonotype itself: Its matching antigen is unknown.

The template was RNA from unsorted bulk tissue. Donors were chemotherapy-naive, newly diagnosed lung cancer surgical patients in China, August–late 2014. Study results and limitations: Higher tumor TCR diversity was associated with shorter survival. Significantly higher TCR diversity was found in tumor than normal lung.

Trimming shortened V by 8 bases and J by 4 bases, and 17 bases separated the two germline ends. The CDR3 spans 14 residues. Germline assignment: CDR1 SGHVS and CDR2 FQNEAQ. The library came from three nested PCR rounds adapted from ARM-PCR protocols. TCRdb reprocessed the multiplex PCR reads via MiXCR and lists one record per CDR3 protein. Altogether approximately 110,000 distinct CDR3 sequences are present, roughly 77% being singletons, with the ten largest covering around a third. The TCR comes from a woman aged 55-69 years with non-small cell lung cancer. This chain uses TRBV7-8 with TRBJ1-1; D unresolved. The material sequenced was lung tumor tissue. This CDR3 is CASRGLGSVTEAFF. Written as DNA, the CDR3 is TGTGCCAGCCGAGGCCTGGGGTCGGTCACTGAAGCTTTCTTT.